The 4 T cell receptor beta chains reported below all come from one sample, sequenced in a study of blood T cell repertoires in COVID-19. Generated by immunoSEQ multiplex PCR, the TCRdb table keeps only in-frame clones and is missing some. The sample shows 130,000 to 150,000 clones, approximately 87% of them seen only once. The sequenced sample was peripheral blood. The receptors here all came from a woman in her 40s with acute or convalescent COVID-19.

The chain employs TRBV13 and TRBJ1-2, with a weak D call TRBD1 (5 bases). Germline V lookup: CDR1 PRHDT, CDR2 FYEKMQ (reference sequence). Deletions cut 5 bases from V and 3 bases from J, with 13 bases between. CDR3 length equals 14 residues. The chain's CDR3 is CASSPSTGDYGYTF. CDR3 sequence (DNA): TGTGCCAGCAGCCCTTCTACGGGGGACTATGGCTACACCTTC.

The chain joins TRBV5-4 to TRBJ2-7, with D possibly being TRBD2 (6 bases). CDR3 length: 14 amino acids. The V and J ends lost 0 bases and 5 bases respectively, with 12 bases between them. Germline CDR1 reads SGHNT; CDR2 reads YYREEE (reference sequence). Here the CDR3 reads CASSLGDSRNEQYF. In DNA form, the CDR3 reads TGTGCCAGCAGCTTGGGGGACTCGAGGAACGAGCAGTACTTC.

The gene calls are TRBV3-1 (or the pseudogene TRBV3-2) and TRBJ2-2, with D possibly TRBD2 on 5 matching bases. The V gene's germline CDR1 is LGHDT and CDR2 YNNKEL (reference sequence). V lost 4 bases and J lost 6, with 9 bases in between. CDR3 size: 13 residues. The CDR3 loop reads CASSPGGSGELFF. CDR3 nucleotides: TGTGCCAGCAGCCCCGGCGGGTCCGGGGAGCTGTTTTTT.

Only one count was recorded for this clone. The V call is TRBV3-1 (or the pseudogene TRBV3-2), the J call TRBJ1-1; D not certain. Germline V CDR1 and CDR2: LGHDT, YNNKEL (reference sequence). V dropped 8 bases and J dropped 4 bases, with 11 bases sitting between them. The CDR3 is made up of 12 amino acids. The DNA of the CDR3 is TGTGCCAGCCTGGGGAGAGGCACTGAAGCTTTCTTT. It specifies CASLGRGTEAFF.